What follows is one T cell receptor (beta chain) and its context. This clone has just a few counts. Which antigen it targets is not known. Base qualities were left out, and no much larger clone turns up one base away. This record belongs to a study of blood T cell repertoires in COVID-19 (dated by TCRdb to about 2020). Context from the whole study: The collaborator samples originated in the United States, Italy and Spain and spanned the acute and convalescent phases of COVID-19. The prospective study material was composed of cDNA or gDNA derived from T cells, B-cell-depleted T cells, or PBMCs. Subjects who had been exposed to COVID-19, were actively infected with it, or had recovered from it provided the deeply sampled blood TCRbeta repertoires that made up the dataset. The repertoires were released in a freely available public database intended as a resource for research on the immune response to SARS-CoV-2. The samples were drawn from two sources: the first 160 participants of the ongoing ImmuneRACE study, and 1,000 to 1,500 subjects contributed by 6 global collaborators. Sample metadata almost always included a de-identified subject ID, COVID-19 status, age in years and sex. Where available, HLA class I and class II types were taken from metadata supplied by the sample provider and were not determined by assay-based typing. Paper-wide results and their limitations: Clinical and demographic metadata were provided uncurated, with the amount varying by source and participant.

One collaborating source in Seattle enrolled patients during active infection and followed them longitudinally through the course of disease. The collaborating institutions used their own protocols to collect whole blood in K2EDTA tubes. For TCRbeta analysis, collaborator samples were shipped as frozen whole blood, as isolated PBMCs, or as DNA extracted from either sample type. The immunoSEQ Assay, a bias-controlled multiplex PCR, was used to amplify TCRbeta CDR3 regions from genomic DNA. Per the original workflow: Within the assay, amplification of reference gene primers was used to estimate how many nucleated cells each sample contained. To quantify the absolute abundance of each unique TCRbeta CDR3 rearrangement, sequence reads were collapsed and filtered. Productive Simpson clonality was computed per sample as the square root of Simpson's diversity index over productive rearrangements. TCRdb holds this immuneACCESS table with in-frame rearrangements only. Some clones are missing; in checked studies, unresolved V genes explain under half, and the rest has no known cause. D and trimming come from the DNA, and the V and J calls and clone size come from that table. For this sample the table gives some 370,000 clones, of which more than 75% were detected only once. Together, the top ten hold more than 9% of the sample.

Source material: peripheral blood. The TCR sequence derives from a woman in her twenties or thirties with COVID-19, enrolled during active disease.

Here the CDR3 is given as CASKEGSSTDTQYF. The DNA sequence is TGCGCCAGCAAGGAGGGCTCTAGCACAGATACGCAGTATTTT. The V and J segments used are TRBV5-1 and TRBJ2-3, and the D gene may be TRBD2, 6 bases matching. The CDR3 numbers 14 residues from cysteine through phenylalanine. CDR3 DNA is the only sequence kept; it has 42 bases, read in frame from the first base. From the germline V gene, CDR1 is SGHRS and CDR2 is YFSETQ. V sheds 6 bases and J sheds 0 bases, leaving 11 bases between their ends. The CDR3 plus the reference TRBV5-1 and TRBJ2-3 genes for the other parts give the full variable domain: KAGVTQTPRYLIKTRGQQVTLSCSPISGHRSVSWYQQTPGQGLQFLFEYFSETQRNKGNFPGRFSGRQFSNSRSEMNVSTLELGDSALYLCASKEGSSTDTQYFGPGTRLTVL.